This T cell receptor beta chain was identified during a study of cytomegalovirus exposure and HLA in healthy donors. The CDR3 is 15 residues long. Germline CDR1 reads MDHEN; CDR2 reads SYDVKM. V was clipped by 4 bases and J by 3 bases; unmatched bases: 6. Researchers ran the PCR with 60 Vbeta and 13 Jbeta primers. The assay was immunoSEQ multiplex PCR, and TCRdb's table has in-frame clones only and misses some. Of 75,000 to 100,000 clones detected, approximately 72% appear once; the ten largest clones hold around 3.1%. Note on this clone: Its antigen is unknown.

Study observations and caveats: A later analysis revealed that TCR association rates differed between HLA loci, peaking at DRB1 and bottoming out at HLA-C.

The sample was PBMCs. The rearrangement joins TRBV28 to TRBJ2-1; TRBD1 matches 7 bases. The clonotype was recovered from a female donor in good health and CMV-seropositive. The CDR3 region is CASSYDRELYNEQFF. In DNA, the CDR3 is TGTGCCAGCAGTTACGACAGGGAGCTCTACAATGAGCAGTTCTTC.